The 26 T cell receptor beta chains below come from one sample, sequenced in a study of T cell repertoires in cytomegalovirus infection (dated by TCRdb to between 2019 and 2020). The sequencing machine was an Illumina HiSeq 1500. TCRdb reprocessed the public reads (quality trimming at Q25 with fastp, clone calling with MiXCR) and kept in-frame beta chains. Rows merge per CDR3 protein into single entries with the most common DNA and genes. The sample has approximately 750,000 distinct CDR3 sequences on record, 35% to 45% of them singletons. The ten largest clones add up to 2.5% to 3.5% of the sample. Material for sequencing was PBMCs. The source is a human donor in good health (CMV status not recorded). Some clones in this sample may be carry-over from other donors' samples.

This clonotype has just a few counts. The chain couples TRBV7-2 to TRBJ2-1; 16 bases agree with TRBD2. Germline V gives CDR1 SGHTA, CDR2 FQGNSA. J gave up 9 bases and V 5 bases, and 10 bases lay outside the gene matches. The CDR3 contains 17 residues. CDR3 protein: CASSAAGTSGGAGEQFF. For the CDR3, the DNA is TGTGCCAGCAGCGCAGCCGGGACTAGCGGGGGGGCGGGTGAGCAGTTCTTC.

V and J are TRBV25-1 and TRBJ1-1; 8 bases map to TRBD1. V was clipped by 1 base and J by 5 bases; unmatched bases: 6. The germline gives CDR1 MGHDK, CDR2 SYGVNS. This CDR3 is built from 15 residues. This chain's CDR3 is CASSEFGRGQTEAFF. The CDR3 nucleotides are TGTGCCAGCAGTGAATTCGGCAGGGGGCAAACTGAAGCTTTCTTT.

The J gene is TRBJ2-2, the V gene TRBV4-2, with TRBD1 as a possible D gene (5 bases). Germline CDR1 is LGHNA and CDR2 is YNFKEQ. Deletions cut 1 base from V and 3 bases from J, with 12 bases between. There are 16 residues in the CDR3. DNA for the CDR3: TGTGCCAGCAGCCAAGTTCAAGGGGTGGACACCGGGGAGCTGTTTTTT. Translation gives CASSQVQGVDTGELFF.

This chain uses TRBV28 with TRBJ2-5, with D unclear. With 5 bases removed from V and 1 base from J, the gap between germline ends came to 14 bases. In germline, CDR1 is MDHEN, CDR2 SYDVKM. This CDR3 spans 15 amino acids. The CDR3 loop is CASSPYRTVQETQYF. In nucleotides, the CDR3 is TGTGCCAGCAGTCCCTACCGGACCGTCCAAGAGACCCAGTACTTC.

The rearrangement uses TRBV6-1 and TRBJ2-1, with 7 bases that match TRBD1. Per the germline V gene, CDR1 is MNHNS and CDR2 is SASEGT. J lost 0 bases, V lost 10 bases, and 3 bases had no gene match. CDR3 size: 13 residues. The CDR3 region is CATGTASYNEQFF. Written as DNA, the CDR3 is TGTGCCACCGGGACAGCCTCCTACAATGAGCAGTTCTTC.

This clonotype was seen more than once but under ten times. This chain links TRBV12-3 or TRBV12-4 with TRBJ1-1; D is undetermined. V lost 5 bases and J 7 bases, leaving 11 bases between the germline ends. The CDR3 has 12 amino acids. CDR3 nucleotide sequence: TGTGCCAGCAGTCCCGCAGCAGGTGAAGCTTTCTTT. It codes for CASSPAAGEAFF.

Comments on this clonotype: The missing conserved phenylalanine or tryptophan at the end of this CDR3 makes a read error likely. The V and J genes are TRBV6-4 and TRBJ1-1, with a possible D match to TRBD1 (5 bases). The CDR3 has 13 residues. The V end was cut by 2 bases, the J end by 1 base, with 5 bases between. CDR1 MRHNA and CDR2 SNTAGT come from the germline V gene. CDR3 DNA sequence: TGTGCCAGCAGTGACGGGACGAACACTGAAGCTTTCTTA. It specifies CASSDGTNTEAFL.

This chain joins TRBV19 and TRBJ1-2, with 8 bases aligning to TRBD1. V shed 10 bases, J shed 5 bases, and the junction held 9 bases outside the gene matches. Germline V gene data show CDR1 as LNHDA and CDR2 as SQIVND (reference sequence). The CDR3 length is 13 residues. Here the CDR3 DNA reads TGTGCCATCCAACCAAGACAGGGGTATGGCTACACCTTC. This codes for CAIQPRQGYGYTF.

The chain carries TRBV12-3 or TRBV12-4 and TRBJ2-1; the D gene is possibly TRBD2 (7 bases). Trimming took off 5 bases at V and 5 bases at J, with 16 bases between the two ends. There are 15 residues in the CDR3. CDR3 amino acids: CASSPAGARDNEQFF. Written as DNA, the CDR3 is TGTGCCAGCAGTCCCGCGGGGGCGCGGGACAATGAGCAGTTCTTC.

The chain recombines TRBV5-6 with TRBJ1-5, with TRBD1 as a possible D gene (5 bases). There are 19 residues in the CDR3. V gave up 0 bases and J gave up 2 bases, with 21 bases separating them. Germline CDR1 and CDR2: SGHDT and YYEEEE. CDR3 amino acids: CASSLGRGKGTLGNQPQHF. DNA of the CDR3: TGTGCCAGCAGCTTGGGAAGAGGGAAGGGGACCCTGGGCAATCAGCCCCAGCATTTT. Drawing the rest from reference TRBV5-6 and TRBJ1-5, the complete variable domain is DAGVTQSPTHLIKTRGQQVTLRCSPKSGHDTVSWYQQALGQGPQFIFQYYEEEERQRGNFPDRFSGHQFPNYSSELNVNALLLGDSALYLCASSLGRGKGTLGNQPQHFGDGTRLSIL.

On this clonotype itself: A much larger clone is a single base away; this may be a read error. The chain joins TRBV7-9 to TRBJ1-5; a possible D gene is TRBD1 (6 bases). Germline V CDR1 and CDR2: SEHNR, FQNEAQ (reference sequence). The CDR3 is made up of 13 amino acids. DNA for the CDR3: TGTGCTAGCAGCCAGGGGATTAGTCAGCCCCAGCATTTT. Its protein product is CASSQGISQPQHF.

V and J are TRBV7-6 and TRBJ2-5; 8 nucleotides agree with TRBD2. V shed 3 bases and J 5 bases; nucleotides not matched to a gene: 17. The germline gives CDR1 SGHVS, CDR2 FNYEAQ. The CDR3 extends over 18 amino acids. The CDR3 spells CASSFRSGNPSRGETQYF. Here the CDR3 DNA reads TGTGCCAGCAGCTTTCGTAGCGGGAACCCCTCGCGGGGGGAGACCCAGTACTTC.

This clonotype was seen more than once but under ten times. This rearrangement joins TRBV6-5 to TRBJ2-7, with D maybe TRBD1 (6 bases). The CDR3 consists of 15 residues. CDR1 is MNHEY, CDR2 SVGAGI, per germline. Trimming cost V 4 bases and J 3 bases, with 16 bases left between them. CDR3 amino acids: CASSSSWGRGYEQYF. CDR3 coding DNA: TGTGCCAGCAGTTCATCCTGGGGCAGGGGCTACGAGCAGTACTTC.

This clonotype was recorded a few times. The chain links TRBV5-6 to TRBJ1-5; tentative D call: TRBD1 (6 bases). Trimming took 4 bases from V and 6 from J, leaving 17 bases between them. CDR1 SGHDT and CDR2 YYEEEE come from the germline V gene. This CDR3 is 15 amino acids long. Written as DNA, the CDR3 is TGTGCCAGCAGCCAAGGGGGGGCGGGTGGTCAGCCCCAGCATTTT. Its translation is CASSQGGAGGQPQHF.

This chain connects TRBV6-2 or TRBV6-3 to TRBJ1-6; D call uncertain. The CDR3 is made up of 12 amino acids. Deletions cut 2 bases from V and 10 bases from J, with 6 bases between. CDR1 and CDR2 (germline): MNHEY, SVGEGT. CDR3 protein: CASSYLGSPLHF. CDR3 nucleotide sequence: TGTGCCAGCAGTTACCTCGGGTCACCCCTCCACTTT.

This clonotype was found many times. This chain uses TRBV7-2 with TRBJ1-6; D uncertain. V shed 1 base and J shed 8 bases, with 9 bases lying between them. This CDR3 has 14 residues. Germline V CDR1 and CDR2: SGHTA, FQGNSA. In DNA form, the CDR3 reads TGTGCCAGCAGCTTAGTTGTGAGGGATTCACCCCTCCACTTT. Residues: CASSLVVRDSPLHF.

This clonotype was observed a handful of times. The chain uses TRBV7-2 and TRBJ1-5; tentative D call: TRBD1 (6 bases). Trimming took 0 bases from V and 5 from J, leaving 17 bases between them. The CDR3 sequence is 17 residues long. Germline V gives CDR1 SGHTA, CDR2 FQGNSA. CDR3 in DNA: TGTGCCAGCAGCTTAGCGGGGGCCTACGGGGCACATCAGCCCCAGCATTTT. Its protein product is CASSLAGAYGAHQPQHF.

This clonotype was recorded once. The CDR3 DNA follows: TGTGCCAGCAGTGAGGAACCTCCGGGGTGGGACAATGAGCAGTTCTTC. Protein: CASSEEPPGWDNEQFF. The V gene is TRBV2, the J gene TRBJ2-1, with D maybe TRBD2 (5 bases). This CDR3 comprises 16 residues. The V gene lost 3 bases and the J gene lost 5 bases, with 17 bases spanning the gap. Germline V gene data show CDR1 as SNHLY and CDR2 as FYNNEI.

The chain's CDR3 is CASRKREGDTGYEQYF. CDR3 nucleotide sequence: TGTGCCAGCAGAAAGCGGGAGGGGGATACTGGGTACGAGCAGTACTTC. The chain recombines TRBV6-1 with TRBJ2-7; 10 bases agree with TRBD2. The CDR3 runs 16 residues. J gave up 4 bases and V 6 bases, and 12 bases lay outside the gene matches. Germline V lookup: CDR1 MNHNS, CDR2 SASEGT.

This chain uses TRBV19 with TRBJ1-4; D gene ambiguous. The CDR3 extends over 12 amino acids. Trimming shortened V by 6 bases and J by 8 bases, and 10 bases separated the two germline ends. Per germline, CDR1 LNHDA and CDR2 SQIVND (reference sequence). The CDR3 protein is CASRAGREKLFF. In nucleotides, the CDR3 is TGTGCCAGTAGGGCAGGCCGGGAAAAACTGTTTTTT.

This clonotype has only a few counts. The V gene is TRBV7-6, the J gene TRBJ1-6; D gene unclear. V lost 6 bases, J lost 5 bases, and 14 bases lay in between. Germline V gene lookup returns CDR1 SGHVS and CDR2 FNYEAQ. The CDR3 covers 15 residues. In DNA, the CDR3 is TGTGCCAGCAGTCTCTCCGGGGTCCATAATTCACCCCTCCACTTT. It yields the protein CASSLSGVHNSPLHF.

The rearrangement links TRBV20-1 to TRBJ1-6, with D possibly TRBD1 on 6 matching bases. Germline V gives CDR1 DFQATT, CDR2 SNEGSKA (reference sequence). Trimming took off 1 base at V and 5 bases at J, with 15 bases between the two ends. The CDR3 has 16 amino acids. This chain's CDR3 is CSARGVRGTHNSPLHF. In DNA, the CDR3 is TGCAGTGCTAGAGGGGTGCGAGGGACACATAATTCACCCCTCCACTTT.

This clonotype has just a few counts. The chain couples TRBV19 to TRBJ2-2; a possible D gene is TRBD2 (6 bases). Germline loops: CDR1 LNHDA, CDR2 SQIVND (reference sequence). The CDR3 is 16 residues long. V was shortened by 3 bases and J by 4 bases, with 15 bases between the two germline ends. The CDR3 nucleotides read TGTGCCAGTAGTATGGTCGGCGGGACCACCACCGGGGAGCTGTTTTTT. This codes for CASSMVGGTTTGELFF.

This clonotype occurred a few times. The chain recombines TRBV7-2 with TRBJ1-5; no firm D call. Germline CDR1 reads SGHTA; CDR2 reads FQGNSA. The V end lost 3 bases, the J end lost 0 bases, and 3 bases lay between the germline ends. This CDR3 has 13 residues. The CDR3: CASSFFSNQPQHF. The CDR3, as DNA: TGTGCCAGCAGCTTTTTTAGCAATCAGCCCCAGCATTTT.

This clonotype turned up a few times. The chain has TRBV2 and TRBJ2-1; D assignment may be TRBD1 or TRBD2 (5 bases each). Germline CDR1 is SNHLY and CDR2 is FYNNEI. The germline V and J ends were trimmed by 2 bases and 0 bases, with 8 bases remaining between them. The CDR3 contains 15 residues. CDR3 residues: CASSELGVSYNEQFF. In DNA form, the CDR3 reads TGTGCCAGCAGTGAACTGGGGGTCTCCTACAATGAGCAGTTCTTC. The variable domain in full, with the rest retrieved from reference TRBV2 and TRBJ2-1, is EPEVTQTPSHQVTQMGQEVILRCVPISNHLYFYWYRQILGQKVEFLVSFYNNEISEKSEIFDDQFSVERPDGSNFTLKIRSTKLEDSAMYFCASSELGVSYNEQFFGPGTRLTVL.

This clonotype occurred a few times. The J gene is TRBJ1-2, the V gene TRBV6-8; D may be TRBD1 (6 bases). Trimming removed 10 bases from V and 4 bases from J, with 19 bases in between. Germline V gene sequence: CDR1 MNHGY, CDR2 SAAAGT. This CDR3 is 14 amino acids long. The DNA for the CDR3 is TGTGCCACCGCTGAGGGGGGAGGGCGCTATGGCTACACCTTC. Translation: CATAEGGGRYGYTF.